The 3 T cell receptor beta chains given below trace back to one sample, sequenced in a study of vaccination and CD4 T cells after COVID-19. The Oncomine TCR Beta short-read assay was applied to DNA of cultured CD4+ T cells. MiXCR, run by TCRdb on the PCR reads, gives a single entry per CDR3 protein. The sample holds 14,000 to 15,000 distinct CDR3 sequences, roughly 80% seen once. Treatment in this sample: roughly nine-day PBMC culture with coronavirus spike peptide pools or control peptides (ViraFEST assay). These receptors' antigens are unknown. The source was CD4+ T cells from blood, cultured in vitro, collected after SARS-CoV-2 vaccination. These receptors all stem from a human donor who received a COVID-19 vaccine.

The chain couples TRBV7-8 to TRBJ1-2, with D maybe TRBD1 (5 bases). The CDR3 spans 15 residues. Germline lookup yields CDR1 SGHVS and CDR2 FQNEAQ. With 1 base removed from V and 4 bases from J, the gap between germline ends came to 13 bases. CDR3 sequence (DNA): TGTGCCAGCAGCTTAGGGACAATTCGAAGCTATGGCTACACCTTC. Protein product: CASSLGTIRSYGYTF.

CDR3 in amino acids: CASSELSGTGHEKLFF. CDR3 sequence (DNA): TGTGCCAGCAGTGAACTTTCGGGGACAGGGCATGAAAAACTGTTTTTT. V usage is TRBV2 and J usage is TRBJ1-4; 9 bases fit TRBD1. Germline V gene data show CDR1 as SNHLY and CDR2 as FYNNEI. Germline trimming cut 2 bases from V and 6 bases from J; bases unmatched to any gene: 7. The CDR3 is 16 residues long. The whole variable domain, filled in from reference TRBV2 and TRBJ1-4, reads EPEVTQTPSHQVTQMGQEVILRCVPISNHLYFYWYRQILGQKVEFLVSFYNNEISEKSEIFDDQFSVERPDGSNFTLKIRSTKLEDSAMYFCASSELSGTGHEKLFFGSGTQLSVL.

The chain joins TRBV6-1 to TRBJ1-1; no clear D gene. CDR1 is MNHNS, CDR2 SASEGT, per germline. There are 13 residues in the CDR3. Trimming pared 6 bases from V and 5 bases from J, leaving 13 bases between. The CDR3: CASSADGRTEAFF. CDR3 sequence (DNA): TGTGCCAGCAGCGCCGACGGTCGTACTGAAGCTTTCTTT.